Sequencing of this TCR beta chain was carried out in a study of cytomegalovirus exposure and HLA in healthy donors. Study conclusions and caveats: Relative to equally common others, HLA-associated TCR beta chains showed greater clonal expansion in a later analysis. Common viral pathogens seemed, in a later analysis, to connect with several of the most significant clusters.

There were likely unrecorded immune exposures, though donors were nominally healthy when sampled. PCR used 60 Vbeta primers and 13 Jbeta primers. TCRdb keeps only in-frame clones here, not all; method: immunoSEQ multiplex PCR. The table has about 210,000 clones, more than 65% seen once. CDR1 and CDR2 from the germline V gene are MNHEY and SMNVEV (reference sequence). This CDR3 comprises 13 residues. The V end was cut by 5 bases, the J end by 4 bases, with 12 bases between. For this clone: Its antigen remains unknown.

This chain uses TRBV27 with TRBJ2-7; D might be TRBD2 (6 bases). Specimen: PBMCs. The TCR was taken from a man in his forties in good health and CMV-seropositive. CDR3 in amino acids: CASSPYREYEQYF. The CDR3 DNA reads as TGTGCCAGCAGTCCCTACCGGGAGTACGAGCAGTACTTC.